This T cell receptor (beta chain) is from a study of shared clonotypes between healthy human individuals. Study-wide points: The sharing of roughly 5% of naive CD4 clonotypes was seen across a handful of donors.

Concerning this clone itself: As yet, its antigen is unknown.

CDR1 and CDR2 (germline): SGHRS, YFSETQ. Losses at the gene ends were 4 bases for V and 3 bases for J; bases not matched to a gene: 7. The CDR3 spans 16 residues. Measured with immunoSEQ multiplex PCR; TCRdb has only the in-frame clones, and not every one. Among over a million clones, roughly 74% were seen once, and the ten largest hold around 0.6%. The source material was memory CD4+ T cells from PBMCs. Subset here: CD45RA-negative fraction. The sequence came from a young man in good health. Some clones in this sample may be carry-over from other donors' samples. The chain employs TRBV5-1 and TRBJ2-2, with 9 bases fitting TRBD1. The CDR3 sequence: CASSQGRTGDTGELFF. The CDR3, as DNA: TGCGCCAGCAGCCAAGGCCGGACAGGGGACACCGGGGAGCTGTTTTTT. Complete variable domain (other parts from reference TRBV5-1 and TRBJ2-2): KAGVTQTPRYLIKTRGQQVTLSCSPISGHRSVSWYQQTPGQGLQFLFEYFSETQRNKGNFPGRFSGRQFSNSRSEMNVSTLELGDSALYLCASSQGRTGDTGELFFGEGSRLTVL.